Sequencing of this T cell receptor (beta chain) was carried out in a study of blood T cell repertoires in COVID-19 (dated by TCRdb to about 2020). Background for the entire study: Collaborator samples came from the United States, Italy and Spain and covered acute and convalescent phases of COVID-19. The material from the prospective study consisted of cDNA or gDNA derived from T cells, B-cell-depleted T cells, or PBMCs. Subjects who had been exposed to COVID-19, were actively infected with it, or had recovered from it provided the deeply sampled blood TCRbeta repertoires that made up the dataset. The repertoires were made available in a free public database intended to serve as a resource for research on the immune response to SARS-CoV-2. The samples were drawn from the first 160 participants of the ongoing ImmuneRACE study and from over 950 subjects provided by 6 global collaborators. Sample metadata almost always included a de-identified subject ID, COVID-19 status, age in years and sex. HLA class I and class II types, where available, came from metadata supplied by the sample provider rather than from assay-based typing. Overall study outcomes, separate from this receptor: The quantity of clinical and demographic metadata differed by source and by participant and was supplied without curation.

CDR1 and CDR2, looked up from the germline V gene, are MDHEN and SYDVKM. The CDR3 numbers 11 residues from cysteine through phenylalanine. Only CDR3 DNA is held: 33 bases, read in frame from base 1. V and J are truncated by 6 bases and 7 bases respectively, leaving an intervening sequence of 7 bases. The immunoSEQ Assay, a bias-controlled multiplex PCR, was used to amplify TCRbeta CDR3 regions from genomic DNA. Per the source publication's procedure: Within the assay, amplification of reference gene primers was used to estimate how many nucleated cells each sample contained. To quantify the absolute abundance of each unique TCRbeta CDR3 rearrangement, sequence reads were collapsed and filtered. Productive Simpson clonality was computed per sample as the square root of Simpson's diversity index over productive rearrangements. Not all clones reach the TCRdb copy of this immuneACCESS table, which keeps in-frame sequences only. Checked studies attribute under half of the gap to unresolved V genes and leave the rest unexplained. V, J and clone size derive from that table, while D and trimming were established from the DNA sequence. For this sample the table gives approximately 350,000 clones, of which 70% to 90% were detected only once. The top ten hold over 1% of the sample.

Regarding this clone: Its antigen is still unknown. The record has no base qualities; no much larger clone is one base away.

Whole blood was collected in K2EDTA tubes by collaborating institutions according to the institutions' own protocols. For TCRbeta analysis, collaborator samples were shipped as frozen whole blood, as isolated PBMCs, or as DNA extracted from either sample type. The origin of this receptor is a middle-aged man with acute or convalescent COVID-19. Sequencing was done on a sample of peripheral blood. The chain is assembled from TRBV28 and TRBJ2-1; the D gene is not confidently resolved. The DNA sequence follows: TGTGCCAGCAGCGACGGGAATGAGCAGTTCTTC. Its protein reads: CASSDGNEQFF. The entire variable domain, with the stretches around the CDR3 drawn from the reference TRBV28 and TRBJ2-1 proteins, is DVKVTQSSRYLVKRTGEKVFLECVQDMDHENMFWYRQDPGLGLRLIYFSYDVKMKEKGDIPEGYSVSREKKERFSLILESASTNQTSMYLCASSDGNEQFFGPGTRLTVL.